The 20 T cell receptor beta chains below were found in one sample sequenced in a study of shared clonotypes between healthy human individuals. Profiling relied on immunoSEQ multiplex PCR, and the TCRdb table lists in-frame clones only, not all of them. The repertoire holds 2.5 million or so clones, with around 94% as singletons. The sequencing input was naive CD4+ T cells sorted from blood. Noted subset: CD45RA+ positively selected. Source of these receptors: a young man in good health.

The chain combines TRBV5-4 with TRBJ2-5; the match to TRBD2 covers 11 bases. The end of the DNA is better explained by TRBJ2-7, so the J call may be wrong. CDR1 and CDR2 (germline): SGHNT, YYREEE (reference sequence). This CDR3 has 15 residues. CDR3 protein: CASSLGLADDYEQYF. The DNA for the CDR3 is TGTGCCAGCAGCCTGGGACTAGCGGACGACTACGAGCAGTACTTC.

The rearrangement joins TRBV29-1 to TRBJ2-7; a weak D match, TRBD1 (6 bases). The CDR3 covers 17 residues. V dropped 0 bases and J dropped 3 bases, with 21 bases sitting between them. CDR1 and CDR2 from the germline V gene are SQVTM and ANQGSEA. Here the CDR3 DNA reads TGCAGCGTTGAAGAGGGTACCGGGACACCCTGGAGCTACGAGCAGTACTTC. Amino acid sequence: CSVEEGTGTPWSYEQYF.

The V call is TRBV4-1, the J call TRBJ2-7, with a weak D call TRBD2 (5 bases). The CDR3 loop spans 9 amino acids. Germline assignment: CDR1 MGHRA and CDR2 YSYEKL. CDR3 DNA sequence: TGCGCCAGCAGCCAAGAAAGAGGGGTC. Translated, it gives CASSQERGV.

V gene TRBV5-1 combines with J gene TRBJ2-2; D gene ambiguous. The germline V gene has CDR1 SGHRS and CDR2 YFSETQ. CDR3 size: 14 residues. V was trimmed by 7 bases and J by 1 base, leaving 11 bases between them. DNA of the CDR3: TGCGCCAGCGTCCGAGAAGGGAACACCGGGGAGCTGTTTTTT. It is translated as CASVREGNTGELFF. The full variable domain, in which reference TRBV5-1 and TRBJ2-2 provide the parts outside the CDR3, is KAGVTQTPRYLIKTRGQQVTLSCSPISGHRSVSWYQQTPGQGLQFLFEYFSETQRNKGNFPGRFSGRQFSNSRSEMNVSTLELGDSALYLCASVREGNTGELFFGEGSRLTVL.

This chain uses TRBV10-2 with TRBJ2-7, with TRBD1 identical over 7 bases. Per the germline V gene, CDR1 is WSHSY and CDR2 is SAAADI. Trimming cost V 4 bases and J 7 bases; bases outside gene matches: 7. The CDR3 spans 13 residues. CDR3 bases: TGCGCCAGCAGTGGGGGACAGACACTGGAGCAGTACTTC. It translates to CASSGGQTLEQYF.

This chain links TRBV28 with TRBJ2-5; 11 bases map to TRBD1. The length of the CDR3 is 18 residues. CDR1 MDHEN and CDR2 SYDVKM come from the germline V gene. The junction had 12 bases not matched to a gene; V was cut back by 1 base and J by 5 bases. CDR3 region: CASSLSGTGQGARETQYF. As DNA, the CDR3 is TGTGCCAGCAGTTTATCGGGGACCGGACAGGGGGCAAGGGAGACCCAGTACTTC.

Of note for this clone: Other DNA sequences in this sample translate to the same CDR3. The rearrangement uses TRBV29-1 and TRBJ1-4, with a weak D call TRBD1 (5 bases). The germline V gene encodes CDR1 SQVTM and CDR2 ANQGSEA. The CDR3 extends over 12 amino acids. Trimming shortened V by 6 bases and J by 5 bases, and 10 bases separated the two germline ends. The CDR3 DNA follows: TGCAGCGTGGGGCAGGGCAATGAAAAACTGTTTTTT. It encodes CSVGQGNEKLFF.

The chain links TRBV5-1 to TRBJ1-2; no clear D gene. Germline V gene lookup returns CDR1 SGHRS and CDR2 YFSETQ. Trimming left V 0 bases short and J 4 bases short, with 10 bases between. This CDR3 is 14 amino acids long. CDR3 coding DNA: TGCGCCAGCAGCTTGGAAGGCAGTACCTATGGCTACACCTTC. Its protein is CASSLEGSTYGYTF.

This clone was recorded only once. The V call is TRBV6-1, the J call TRBJ2-7, with D perhaps matching TRBD1 or TRBD2 (6 bases each). The germline CDR1 and CDR2 sequences are MNHNS and SASEGT. This CDR3 contains 15 residues. V gave up 3 bases and J gave up 1 base, with 13 bases separating them. The CDR3 here is CASSDGGTLSYEQYF. DNA for the CDR3: TGTGCCAGCAGTGACGGAGGGACACTTTCCTACGAGCAGTACTTC.

This chain joins TRBV6-5 and TRBJ1-1, with a tentative D call TRBD1 (6 bases). Trimming took off 6 bases at V and 3 bases at J, with 11 bases between the two ends. The CDR3 is 13 amino acids. Germline assignment: CDR1 MNHEY and CDR2 SVGAGI. CDR3 amino acids: CASRLDRYTEAFF. The CDR3 coding sequence is TGTGCCAGCAGATTGGACAGATACACTGAAGCTTTCTTT.

Only one count was recorded for this clone. The V and J genes are TRBV7-9 and TRBJ2-1; 11 nucleotides match TRBD2. With 5 bases clipped from V and 6 bases from J, the junction kept 3 bases outside the gene matches. CDR3 length: 14 residues. From germline, CDR1 is SEHNR and CDR2 FQNEAQ (reference sequence). The CDR3 nucleotides read TGTGCCAGCAGCCCGGGGACTAGCGGCAATGAGCAGTTCTTC. This translates into CASSPGTSGNEQFF.

The V gene is TRBV6-6, the J gene TRBJ2-7; D is undetermined. The V end lost 2 bases, the J end lost 2 bases, and 7 bases lay between the germline ends. The germline V gene has CDR1 MNHNY and CDR2 SVGAGI (reference sequence). The CDR3 spans 13 residues. The CDR3 region has the DNA TGTGCCAGCAGTTACAGCTATGCCTACGAGCAGTACTTC. This encodes CASSYSYAYEQYF.

The CDR3 nucleotides read TGTGCCAGCTCACCTGTCTCGCAGGGAGGTAATTCACCCCTCCACTTT. Encoded protein: CASSPVSQGGNSPLHF. This sequence joins TRBV18 and TRBJ1-6; a weak D match, TRBD1 (5 bases). V lost 3 bases to trimming and J lost 6 bases, with 15 bases between them. This CDR3 has 16 residues. The germline V gene encodes CDR1 KGHSH and CDR2 LQKENI.

The chain combines TRBV19 with TRBJ2-5; no clear D gene. The ends were cut back, 5 bases at V and 5 bases at J, with 12 bases in the middle. Germline CDR1 is LNHDA and CDR2 is SQIVND (reference sequence). The CDR3 is made up of 13 amino acids. Here the CDR3 reads CASSETFRETQYF. The CDR3 nucleotides read TGTGCCAGTAGTGAGACATTCAGGGAGACCCAGTACTTC. Filled out from reference TRBV19 and TRBJ2-5, the complete variable domain reads DGGITQSPKYLFRKEGQNVTLSCEQNLNHDAMYWYRQDPGQGLRLIYYSQIVNDFQKGDIAEGYSVSREKKESFPLTVTSAQKNPTAFYLCASSETFRETQYFGPGTRLLVL.

CDR3 bases: TGTGCCAGCGTCGGGACCATCACCGGGGAGCTGTTTTTT. Its protein product is CASVGTITGELFF. The gene calls are TRBV25-1 and TRBJ2-2; D is tentatively TRBD1 or TRBD2 (5 bases each). The CDR3 contains 13 residues. CDR1 MGHDK and CDR2 SYGVNS come from the germline V gene. With 8 bases removed from V and 4 bases from J, the gap between germline ends came to 11 bases. Using reference TRBV25-1 and TRBJ2-2 for the parts outside the CDR3, the full variable domain is EADIYQTPRYLVIGTGKKITLECSQTMGHDKMYWYQQDPGMELHLIHYSYGVNSTEKGDLSSESTVSRIRTEHFPLTLESARPSHTSQYLCASVGTITGELFFGEGSRLTVL.

The V call is TRBV19, the J call TRBJ2-7; maybe TRBD2 (5 bases). Trimming cost V 5 bases and J 3 bases, with 11 bases left between them. The CDR3 loop spans 13 amino acids. Germline CDR1 reads LNHDA; CDR2 reads SQIVND (reference sequence). This CDR3 reads CASSPLAGYEQYF. The CDR3 coding sequence is TGTGCCAGTAGTCCCCTAGCAGGCTACGAGCAGTACTTC.

The genes are TRBV25-1 and TRBJ2-1, with a possible D match to TRBD1 (5 bases). This CDR3 has 14 residues. CDR1 MGHDK and CDR2 SYGVNS come from the germline V gene. V shed 3 bases and J shed 6 bases, with 12 bases lying between them. CDR3 DNA: TGTGCCAGCAGTGAGGGGCAGACGACCAATGAGCAGTTCTTC. As protein: CASSEGQTTNEQFF. Full variable domain (outside the CDR3, taken from reference TRBV25-1 and TRBJ2-1): EADIYQTPRYLVIGTGKKITLECSQTMGHDKMYWYQQDPGMELHLIHYSYGVNSTEKGDLSSESTVSRIRTEHFPLTLESARPSHTSQYLCASSEGQTTNEQFFGPGTRLTVL.

This clone has a handful of counts. The rearrangement links TRBV11-2 to TRBJ1-1, with 11 bases aligning to TRBD1. The CDR3 contains 16 residues. V lost 3 bases, J lost 0 bases, and 3 bases stayed unmatched. CDR1 and CDR2 from the germline V gene are SGHAT and FQNNGV. CDR3 in DNA: TGTGCCAGCAGCTTTGGACAGGGGGCCATGAACACTGAAGCTTTCTTT. As protein: CASSFGQGAMNTEAFF.

In its sample, this clone was seen once. V gene TRBV7-3 combines with J gene TRBJ2-3; D might be TRBD2 (7 bases). This CDR3 is 16 amino acids long. Germline V gene sequence: CDR1 SGHTA, CDR2 FQGTGA. V was cut by 4 bases and J by 2 bases, with 16 bases left in between. In DNA, the CDR3 is TGTGCCAGCAGCTACAGCCGGGGGGCCTCCACAGATACGCAGTATTTT. Protein: CASSYSRGASTDTQYF.

This chain connects TRBV5-4 to TRBJ1-1; maybe TRBD1 (6 bases). The CDR3 loop spans 13 amino acids. CDR1 is SGHNT, CDR2 YYREEE, per germline (reference sequence). Trimming removed 4 bases from V and 1 base from J, with 8 bases in between. The CDR3 DNA follows: TGTGCCAGCAGCAAACAGGGGAACACTGAAGCTTTCTTT. It yields the protein CASSKQGNTEAFF.